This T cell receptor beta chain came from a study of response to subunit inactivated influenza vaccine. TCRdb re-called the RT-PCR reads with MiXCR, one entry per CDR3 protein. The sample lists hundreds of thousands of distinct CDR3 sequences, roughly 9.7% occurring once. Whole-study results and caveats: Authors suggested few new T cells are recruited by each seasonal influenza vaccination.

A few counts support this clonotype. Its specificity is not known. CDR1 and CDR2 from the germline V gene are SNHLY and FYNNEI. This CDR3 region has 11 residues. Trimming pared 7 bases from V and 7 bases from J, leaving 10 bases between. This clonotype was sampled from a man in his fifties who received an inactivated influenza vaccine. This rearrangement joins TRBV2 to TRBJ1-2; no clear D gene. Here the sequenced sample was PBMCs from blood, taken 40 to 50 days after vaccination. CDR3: CASTLAVGYTF. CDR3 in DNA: TGTGCCAGCACGCTCGCCGTTGGCTACACCTTC.